Presented here are 9 T cell receptor beta chains from one specimen sequenced in a study of T cells after yellow fever vaccination. TCRdb re-called the 5' RACE reads with MiXCR, one entry per CDR3 protein. This sample has approximately 300,000 distinct CDR3 sequences, with approximately 13% found just once. Sequences were derived from CD4+ T cells sorted from PBMCs, sampled 45 days after the yellow fever booster vaccination. The source is a man under 40 who received the YFV17D yellow fever vaccine.

This clonotype was recorded at least ten times. V and J are TRBV20-1 and TRBJ1-4; D is unresolved. V was shortened by 3 bases and J by 7 bases, with 9 bases between the two germline ends. This CDR3 has 12 residues. Germline V gives CDR1 DFQATT, CDR2 SNEGSKA (reference sequence). CDR3 DNA: TGCAGTGCTAGGATGGGCGCTGAAAAACTGTTTTTT. It is translated as CSARMGAEKLFF.

This sequence joins TRBV6-5 and TRBJ2-7, with TRBD1 as a possible D gene (6 bases). V shed 2 bases and J shed 2 bases, with 10 bases lying between them. This CDR3 contains 14 residues. CDR1 and CDR2 from the germline V gene are MNHEY and SVGAGI. The CDR3 region has the DNA TGTGCCAGCAGTTACGACAGGCAGACCTACGAGCAGTACTTC. Translation gives CASSYDRQTYEQYF.

V gene TRBV18 combines with J gene TRBJ2-1; D remains ambiguous. Trimming took off 2 bases at V and 0 bases at J, with 8 bases between the two ends. CDR3 length: 15 residues. Germline V gene sequence: CDR1 KGHSH, CDR2 LQKENI. The CDR3 loop reads CASSPIRSSYNEQFF. CDR3 nucleotide sequence: TGTGCCAGCTCACCAATCAGGAGCTCCTACAATGAGCAGTTCTTC.

The chain employs TRBV6-1 and TRBJ2-1; TRBD1 or TRBD2 may be the D gene (5 bases each). The CDR3 consists of 16 residues. CDR1 and CDR2 from the germline V gene are MNHNS and SASEGT. V was pared by 5 bases and J by 1 base, with 15 bases between. CDR3 sequence reads: CASSSEGTGSYNEQFF. The CDR3, as DNA: TGTGCCAGCAGTAGTGAAGGGACGGGATCCTACAATGAGCAGTTCTTC.

The V call is TRBV25-1, the J call TRBJ2-7; D is ambiguous. Germline-derived CDR1 and CDR2 are MGHDK and SYGVNS. This CDR3 region has 14 residues. V shed 3 bases and J shed 7 bases, with 16 bases lying between them. The CDR3 bases are TGTGCCAGCAGTGATAGGAGCAGAGCAAAAGAGCAGTACTTC. It translates to CASSDRSRAKEQYF.

The CDR3 sequence is CASSPGSLNTEAFF. In DNA form, the CDR3 reads TGTGCCAGCAGTCCCGGTTCGTTGAACACTGAAGCTTTCTTT. This sequence joins TRBV7-2 and TRBJ1-1, with no clear D. Per the germline V gene, CDR1 is SGHTA and CDR2 is FQGNSA. Trimming pared 6 bases from V and 0 bases from J, leaving 11 bases between. The CDR3 has 14 residues.

This clonotype was recorded a few times. V gene TRBV9 combines with J gene TRBJ1-2; 7 bases match TRBD1. The V gene's germline CDR1 is SGDLS and CDR2 YYNGEE. The CDR3 is 13 residues long. V trimming: 0 bases; J trimming: 6 bases; junction bases outside the gene matches: 2. The CDR3 DNA reads as TGTGCCAGCAGCGTAGGACAGGGCGATGGCTACACCTTC. Its translation: CASSVGQGDGYTF.

This clonotype was seen a handful of times. The chain recombines TRBV7-9 with TRBJ2-2; D is undetermined. V lost 5 bases and J 6 bases, leaving 7 bases between the germline ends. The CDR3 contains 12 residues. Germline V gene lookup returns CDR1 SEHNR and CDR2 FQNEAQ (reference sequence). The CDR3 region has the DNA TGTGCCAGCAGCCCCATACCCGGGGAGCTGTTTTTT. The encoded protein is CASSPIPGELFF.

This sequence joins TRBV20-1 and TRBJ2-3; 7 bases are shared with TRBD1. This CDR3 is 13 amino acids long. Germline V lookup: CDR1 DFQATT, CDR2 SNEGSKA (reference sequence). V shed 5 bases, J shed 3 bases, and the junction held 5 bases outside the gene matches. CDR3 amino acids: CSAYRGETDTQYF. CDR3 nucleotide sequence: TGCAGTGCTTACAGGGGAGAAACAGATACGCAGTATTTT.